The rows below give T cell receptor beta chains drawn from one sample of a study of tumor and adjacent non-tumor tissue in lung cancer. TCRdb independently ran MiXCR on the multiplex PCR reads; one entry per CDR3 protein. This sample has 84,000 or so distinct CDR3 sequences; around three fifths occur once, and the top ten carry 15%. The sample comprised lung tumor tissue. The origin of the receptors is a man between 65 and 85 years old with non-small cell lung cancer. CDR3s include the opening cysteine and the closing phenylalanine or tryptophan. A D gene is named only where the DNA matches it firmly. A clone size is listed for some rows: how often the clone was seen (once, few, many), or a class if it is expanded.

D	size	V	J	DNA	CDR3
TRBD2	few	TRBV7-9	TRBJ2-7	TGTGCCCGCAGCGGGACGGCCTACGAGCAGTACTTC	CARSGTAYEQYF
-	-	TRBV30	TRBJ2-2	TGTGCCTGGAGATATACTGAAAACACCGGGGAGCTGTTTTTT	CAWRYTENTGELFF
-	-	TRBV20-1	TRBJ2-5	TGCAGTGCTAGAGACCCCACCGATAGCGTGTTAGAGACCCAGCACTTC	CSARDPTDSVLETQHF
-	-	TRBV7-8	TRBJ1-4	TGTGCCAGCAGCTTAGCTCGAATTCAGGCAACTAATGAAAAACTGTTTTTT	CASSLARIQATNEKLFF
-	-	TRBV13	TRBJ2-5	TGTGCCAGCAGTTTAGTGGTAGGGGAGAAGACCCAGTACTTC	CASSLVVGEKTQYF
-	-	TRBV25-1	TRBJ2-2	TGTGCCAGCAGCAGGAGGGCCAGGGCGAACACCGGGAAGCTGTTTTTT	CASSRRARANTGKLFF
-	-	TRBV20-1	TRBJ1-2	TGCAGTGCTAGAGCAAGGGTTGATGGTTACACCTTC	CSARARVDGYTF
TRBD2	medium-sized	TRBV11-2	TRBJ2-1	TGTGCCAGCAGCTCTCCGACTAGCGGGGGCCGAAATGAGCAGTTCTTC	CASSSPTSGGRNEQFF
-	-	TRBV12-3/TRBV12-4	TRBJ2-5	TGTGCCAGCAGCGCAGACTCCGTGGGGACCCAGTGCTTC	CASSADSVGTQCF
-	medium-sized	TRBV6-5	TRBJ2-5	TGTGCCAGCAGTTACGGCGTGACGGGGACCCAGTACTTC	CASSYGVTGTQYF
TRBD2	many	TRBV30	TRBJ2-5	TGTGCCTGGAGTCGATTACTAGCGGGGGCCGGAGGGACCCAGTACTTC	CAWSRLLAGAGGTQYF
-	many	TRBV7-9	TRBJ1-4	TGTGCCAGCAGCCCCTTTGCAGGGGACCACCTCTATAATGAAAAACTGTTTTTT	CASSPFAGDHLYNEKLFF
TRBD2	many	TRBV4-2	TRBJ2-1	TGTGCCAGCAGCCAAGGCGGGAGCTCCTACAATGAGCAGTTCTTC	CASSQGGSSYNEQFF
-	-	TRBV11-2	TRBJ2-1	TGTGCCAGCAGCTATAACAATGAGCAGTTCTTC	CASSYNNEQFF
-	many	TRBV28	TRBJ1-5	TGTGCCAGCAGTGAACAGCATCAGCCCCAGCATTTT	CASSEQHQPQHF
TRBD1	-	TRBV4-1	TRBJ2-7	TGCGCCAGCAGCCAAAGGGACAGGGAGCCCTACGAGGAGTACTTT	CASSQRDREPYEEYF
-	-	TRBV10-3	TRBJ2-7	TGTGCCATCAGTGTGACCGGAGGGGGGACATACGAGCAGTACTTC	CAISVTGGGTYEQYF
-	-	TRBV4-1	TRBJ1-5	TGCGCCAGCAACCAAGATGGGAACAGCTATCAGCCCCAGCATTTT	CASNQDGNSYQPQHF
-	many	TRBV5-1	TRBJ2-5	TGCGCCAGCAGCTTGGTGGGGGAGACCCAGTACTTC	CASSLVGETQYF
-	-	TRBV29-1	TRBJ2-7	TGCAGCGGGAAGGACAACACAGAATCCTACGAGCAGTACTTC	CSGKDNTESYEQYF
-	few	TRBV28	TRBJ1-4	TGTGCCAGCGGTCTAACTAATGAAAAACTGTTTTTT	CASGLTNEKLFF
-	-	TRBV6-6	TRBJ2-3	TGTGCCAGCACACCAGGACGGTCCTGCACAGATACGCAGTATTTT	CASTPGRSCTDTQYF
-	-	TRBV11-2	TRBJ1-2	TGTACCAGCACCGTCCAAGGTAGCGGCTACGCCTTC	CTSTVQGSGYAF
-	-	TRBV20-1	TRBJ2-7	TGCAATGTCCGGGTCACTGCCTACGAGCAGTACTTC	CNVRVTAYEQYF
-	medium-sized	TRBV11-2	TRBJ1-1	TGTGCCAGCAGCCCGAGCGGGGGGGTCCGGAACACTGAAGCTTTCTTT	CASSPSGGVRNTEAFF
TRBD2	many	TRBV4-1	TRBJ2-1	TGCGCCAGCAGCCCGGGACTAGCGGGAGTGAGGTTCTTC	CASSPGLAGVRFF
-	-	TRBV4-1	TRBJ1-1	TGCGCCAGCAACCAAGAGCGGGTGAACACTGAAGCTTTCTTT	CASNQERVNTEAFF
-	-	TRBV24-1	TRBJ1-5	TGTACCACCAGTGACAGGACCAATCAGCCCCAGCATTTT	CTTSDRTNQPQHF
-	-	TRBV11-2	TRBJ2-5	TGTGCCAGCAACCCTAGACAGGCGAAAGGGACACAGTACTTC	CASNPRQAKGTQYF